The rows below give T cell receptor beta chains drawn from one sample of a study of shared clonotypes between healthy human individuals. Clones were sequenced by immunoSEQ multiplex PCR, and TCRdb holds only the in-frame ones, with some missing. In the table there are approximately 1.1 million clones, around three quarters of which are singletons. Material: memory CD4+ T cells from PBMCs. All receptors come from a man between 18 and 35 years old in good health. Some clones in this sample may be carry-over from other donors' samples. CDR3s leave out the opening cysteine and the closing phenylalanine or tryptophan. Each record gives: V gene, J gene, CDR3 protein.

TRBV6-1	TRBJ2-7	ASSEEQWGLVSYEQY
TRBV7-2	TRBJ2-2	ASSFSGPNTGELF
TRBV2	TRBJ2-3	ASSKGLATMRVDTQY
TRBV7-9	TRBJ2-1	ASSPRWAGTTYNEQF
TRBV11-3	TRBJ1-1	ASSRRQGGTEAF
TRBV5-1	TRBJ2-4	ASSLTSGSLTKNIQY
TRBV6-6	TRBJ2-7	ASTTSGSAYEQY
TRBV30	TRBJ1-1	AWSEGVTEAF
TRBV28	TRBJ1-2	ASSLYAGSGYT
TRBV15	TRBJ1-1	ATSRKAGGGV
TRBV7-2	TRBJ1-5	ASSLGTGLRSNQPQH